These T cell receptor beta chains were read from a single sample in a study of PD-L1 blockade in urothelial cancer. The table came from immunoSEQ multiplex PCR; TCRdb's copy has only in-frame clones and leaves some out. The sample carries about 70,000 clones, 85% to 90% recorded once. The sequences come from PBMCs, collected around atezolizumab (anti-PD-L1) treatment. The receptor set was obtained from a man between 65 and 85 years old with urothelial cancer. Both conserved end residues are part of each CDR3. A D gene is named only where the DNA matches it firmly. For some rows the clone size is stated as once, few or many, or as a class when expanded; others skip it.

V gene,J gene,D gene,clone size,CDR3 protein,CDR3 DNA
TRBV5-1,TRBJ2-3,NA,NA,CASATRDTQYF,TGCGCCAGCGCCACTCGGGATACGCAGTATTTT
TRBV6-5,TRBJ2-7,TRBD1,NA,CASSWDRAYEQYF,TGTGCCAGCAGCTGGGACAGGGCCTACGAGCAGTACTTC
TRBV19,TRBJ2-7,TRBD1,NA,CASSIAGDRSAYEQYF,TGTGCCAGTAGTATCGCCGGGGACAGAAGTGCATACGAGCAGTACTTC
TRBV27,TRBJ2-7,NA,NA,CASSFYRFSYEQYF,TGTGCCAGCAGTTTTTACAGGTTCTCCTACGAGCAGTACTTC
TRBV5-4,TRBJ1-1,NA,NA,CASNIGGKTALNTEAFF,TGTGCCAGCAACATTGGGGGGAAGACAGCTTTGAACACTGAAGCTTTCTTT
TRBV18,TRBJ2-3,TRBD1,NA,CASSLGTDFTDTQYF,TGTGCCAGCTCTCTGGGGACAGACTTCACAGATACGCAGTATTTT
TRBV5-3,TRBJ2-3,TRBD2,NA,CARSLTAGGPADTQYF,TGTGCCAGAAGCTTGACAGCGGGAGGGCCCGCAGATACGCAGTATTTT
TRBV5-4,TRBJ2-5,NA,NA,CASTERNQETQYF,TGTGCCAGCACCGAGAGGAACCAAGAGACCCAGTACTTC
TRBV11-2,TRBJ2-6,TRBD1,NA,CASSLVAGTARSGANVLTF,TGTGCCAGCAGCTTAGTGGCCGGGACAGCCCGCTCTGGGGCCAACGTCCTGACTTTC
TRBV2,TRBJ2-2,NA,NA,CASSVRSITGELFF,TGTGCCAGCAGTGTCCGCTCTATCACCGGGGAGCTGTTTTTT
TRBV6-4,TRBJ2-1,NA,NA,CASSGARGTTYNEQFF,TGTGCCAGCAGTGGCGCCAGGGGTACCACCTACAATGAGCAGTTCTTC
TRBV5-1,TRBJ1-5,NA,NA,CASSLEGQGSQPQHF,TGCGCCAGCAGCTTGGAAGGTCAGGGGAGCCAGCCCCAGCATTTT
TRBV5-1,TRBJ2-7,TRBD1,NA,CASSLGDRGRDVEQYF,TGCGCCAGCAGCTTGGGAGACAGGGGGCGTGATGTCGAGCAGTACTTC
TRBV4-1,TRBJ1-4,NA,NA,CASSQGRTNEKLFF,TGCGCCAGCAGCCAAGGACGGACAAATGAAAAACTGTTTTTT
TRBV28,TRBJ2-7,NA,NA,CASSLTGVKQYF,TGTGCCAGCAGCCTCACGGGGGTGAAGCAGTACTTC
TRBV29-1,TRBJ1-2,TRBD1,few,CSANQQGAGGYTF,TGCAGCGCCAATCAACAGGGGGCAGGTGGCTACACCTTC
TRBV2,TRBJ1-4,NA,NA,CASSARTREKLFF,TGTGCCAGCAGTGCGAGAACGCGGGAAAAACTGTTTTTT
TRBV7-3,TRBJ2-3,NA,NA,CASSLLAGTDTQYF,TGTGCCAGCAGCTTATTGGCGGGAACAGATACGCAGTATTTT
TRBV5-1,TRBJ2-7,NA,NA,CASSATGNEQYF,TGCGCCAGCAGCGCTACAGGGAACGAGCAGTACTTC
TRBV25-1,TRBJ2-1,NA,NA,CASSDESKGVHEQFF,TGTGCCAGCAGCGACGAATCTAAGGGGGTCCATGAGCAGTTCTTC
TRBV25-1,TRBJ2-1,NA,NA,CASSRTGPYNEQFF,TGTGCCAGCAGCCGGACTGGTCCCTACAATGAGCAGTTCTTC
TRBV7-8,TRBJ1-1,NA,NA,CASSLVITEAFF,TGTGCCAGCAGCTTAGTAATCACTGAAGCTTTCTTT
TRBV5-4,TRBJ2-5,TRBD2,NA,CASSPGPGVSGRPSETQYF,TGTGCCAGCAGCCCTGGCCCAGGGGTTAGCGGGAGGCCCTCGGAGACCCAGTACTTC